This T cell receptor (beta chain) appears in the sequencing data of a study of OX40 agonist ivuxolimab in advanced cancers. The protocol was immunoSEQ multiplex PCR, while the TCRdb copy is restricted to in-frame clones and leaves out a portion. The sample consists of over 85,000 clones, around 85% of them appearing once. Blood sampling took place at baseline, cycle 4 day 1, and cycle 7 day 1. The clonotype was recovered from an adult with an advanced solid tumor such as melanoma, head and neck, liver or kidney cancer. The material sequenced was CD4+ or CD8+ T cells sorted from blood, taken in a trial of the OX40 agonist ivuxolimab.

CDR3 protein: CAIRRQGWGNTEAFF. For the CDR3, the DNA is TGTGCCATCAGGAGACAGGGATGGGGGAACACTGAAGCTTTCTTT. J is TRBJ1-1 and V is TRBV10-3, with TRBD1 identical over 7 bases. Germline V gene data show CDR1 as ENHRY and CDR2 as SYGVKD. This CDR3 comprises 15 residues. The junction had 8 bases not matched to a gene; V was cut back by 6 bases and J by 1 base.